This T cell receptor (beta chain) was sequenced for a study of shared clonotypes between healthy human individuals. Study-level results: When compared with the clonotypes that were shared by all four sorted-subset donors, the non-shared clonotypes turned out to have lower generation probabilities. Larger richness was generally estimated for naive than memory subsets. The rarefaction results pointed to incomplete sorted-subset sequencing despite large depth.

About this clone itself: Antigen specificity is unknown.

CDR1 MGHRA and CDR2 YSYEKL come from the germline V gene. V was pared by 4 bases and J by 7 bases, with 19 bases between. CDR3 size: 16 residues. Assay execution took place at the deep level. Data came from immunoSEQ multiplex PCR; TCRdb stores just in-frame clones and leaves some out. The data contain around 1.1 million clones, about 84% of them seen just once; the ten biggest clones take up 0.55% to 0.7%. The chain carries TRBV4-1 and TRBJ1-4; weak D call: TRBD1 (6 bases). The TCR originated in a man younger than 35 in good health. Some clones in this sample may be carry-over from other donors' samples. The sequenced material came from memory CD4+ T cells from PBMCs. Subset given: CD45RA-negative fraction. The CDR3 sequence is CASSLLRGFSGEKLFF. The CDR3 coding sequence is TGCGCCAGCAGCCTCCTTAGGGGGTTTAGTGGTGAAAAACTGTTTTTT.